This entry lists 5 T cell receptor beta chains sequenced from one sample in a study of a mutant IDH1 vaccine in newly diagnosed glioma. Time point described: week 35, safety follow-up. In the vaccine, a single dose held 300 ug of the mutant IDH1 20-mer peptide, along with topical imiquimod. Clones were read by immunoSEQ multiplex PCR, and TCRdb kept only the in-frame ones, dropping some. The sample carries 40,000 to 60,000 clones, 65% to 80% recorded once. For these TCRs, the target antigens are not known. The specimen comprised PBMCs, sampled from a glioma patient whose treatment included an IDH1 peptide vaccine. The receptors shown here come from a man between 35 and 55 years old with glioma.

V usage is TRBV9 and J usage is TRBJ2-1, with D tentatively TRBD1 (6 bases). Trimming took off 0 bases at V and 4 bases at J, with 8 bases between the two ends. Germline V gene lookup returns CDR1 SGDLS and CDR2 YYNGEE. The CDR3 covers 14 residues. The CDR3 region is CASSVEQGYNEQFF. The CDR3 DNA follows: TGTGCCAGCAGCGTAGAACAGGGTTACAATGAGCAGTTCTTC.

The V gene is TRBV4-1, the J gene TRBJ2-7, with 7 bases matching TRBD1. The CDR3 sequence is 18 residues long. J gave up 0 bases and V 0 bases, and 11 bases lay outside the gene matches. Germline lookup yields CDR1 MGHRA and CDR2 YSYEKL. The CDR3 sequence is CASSQDWNPGQSSYEQYF. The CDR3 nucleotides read TGCGCCAGCAGCCAAGATTGGAACCCGGGACAGAGCTCCTACGAGCAGTACTTC.

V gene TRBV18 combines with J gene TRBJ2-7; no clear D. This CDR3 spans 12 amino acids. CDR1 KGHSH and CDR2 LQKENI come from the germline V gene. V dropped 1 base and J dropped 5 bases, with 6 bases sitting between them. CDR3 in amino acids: CASSPRTDEQYF. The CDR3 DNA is TGTGCCAGCTCACCACGGACGGACGAGCAGTACTTC.

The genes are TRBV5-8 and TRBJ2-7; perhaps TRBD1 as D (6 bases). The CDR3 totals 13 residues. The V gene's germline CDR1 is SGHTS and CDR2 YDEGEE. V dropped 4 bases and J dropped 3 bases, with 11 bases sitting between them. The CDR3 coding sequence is TGTGCCAGCAGCCAGGACAGAGTCTACGAGCAGTACTTC. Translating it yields CASSQDRVYEQYF.

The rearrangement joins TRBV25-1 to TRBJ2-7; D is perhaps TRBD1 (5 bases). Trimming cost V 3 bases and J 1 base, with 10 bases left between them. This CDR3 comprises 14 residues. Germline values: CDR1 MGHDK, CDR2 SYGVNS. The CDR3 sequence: CASSETQGSYEQYF. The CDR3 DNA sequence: TGTGCCAGCAGTGAGACCCAGGGTTCCTACGAGCAGTACTTC.